This T cell receptor beta chain was sequenced in a study of shared clonotypes between healthy human individuals. Study outcomes and limitations: Rarefaction analysis demonstrated incomplete sorted-subset sequencing notwithstanding large depth. Naive CD4 clonotypes overlapped across a few donors at around 5%. Among the subsets, naive ones generally showed larger estimated richness than memory ones.

Assay: immunoSEQ multiplex PCR; the TCRdb copy retains only in-frame clones and omits some. Seen here are 190,000 or so clones, over 50% observed once, and the top ten hold about 10%. Trimming stripped 0 bases from V and 5 bases from J, with 8 bases between. This CDR3 is 13 amino acids long. Germline-derived CDR1 and CDR2 are LGHNA and YSLEER. With respect to this clone: Its antigen is not identified.

Sequencing used memory CD4+ T cells sorted from blood. Subset indicated: CD45RA-negative fraction. The TCR sequence derives from a man aged 25 to 45 in good health. This chain uses TRBV4-3 with TRBJ2-7; TRBD2 might be the D (6 bases). CDR3 sequence: CASSQDAGHEQYF. The CDR3 nucleotides are TGCGCCAGCAGCCAAGACGCGGGGCACGAGCAGTACTTC.